This T cell receptor beta chain was sequenced in a study of blood T cell repertoires in COVID-19. Someone with COVID-19 had been met by exposed participants within 2 weeks before study entry. Assay used: immunoSEQ multiplex PCR; TCRdb lists only in-frame clones, some missing. The sample consists of 150,000 to 200,000 clones, 80% to 85% of them appearing once. Germline trimming cut 4 bases from V and 8 bases from J; bases unmatched to any gene: 3. CDR1 is SQVTM, CDR2 ANQGSEA, per germline. The CDR3 spans 11 residues. This receptor was identified in a woman under 40 who had been exposed to COVID-19. J is TRBJ1-2 and V is TRBV29-1; 8 positions match TRBD1. What was sequenced was PBMCs or T cells enriched from blood (not recorded which). The CDR3 is CSVGQGMGYTF. In DNA, the CDR3 is TGCAGCGTTGGACAGGGGATGGGCTACACCTTC.